This T cell receptor beta chain was documented in a study of identical twins. Germline CDR1 is ENHRY and CDR2 is SYGVKD. The CDR3 loop spans 11 amino acids. The V gene lost 5 bases and the J gene lost 9 bases, with 8 bases spanning the gap. TCRdb reanalysed the 5' RACE reads using MiXCR and keeps one entry per CDR3 protein. The table shows roughly 750,000 distinct CDR3 sequences, with 21% occurring only once. The same sample was also studied in work on T cells expressing NK-cell markers.

The sequenced sample consisted of PBMCs. This rearrangement joins TRBV10-3 to TRBJ2-1; no definite D call. The clonotype originates from a young woman in good health. For the CDR3, the DNA is TGTGCCATCAGTCTTGGGCGTGAGCAGTTCTTC. Protein sequence: CAISLGREQFF.